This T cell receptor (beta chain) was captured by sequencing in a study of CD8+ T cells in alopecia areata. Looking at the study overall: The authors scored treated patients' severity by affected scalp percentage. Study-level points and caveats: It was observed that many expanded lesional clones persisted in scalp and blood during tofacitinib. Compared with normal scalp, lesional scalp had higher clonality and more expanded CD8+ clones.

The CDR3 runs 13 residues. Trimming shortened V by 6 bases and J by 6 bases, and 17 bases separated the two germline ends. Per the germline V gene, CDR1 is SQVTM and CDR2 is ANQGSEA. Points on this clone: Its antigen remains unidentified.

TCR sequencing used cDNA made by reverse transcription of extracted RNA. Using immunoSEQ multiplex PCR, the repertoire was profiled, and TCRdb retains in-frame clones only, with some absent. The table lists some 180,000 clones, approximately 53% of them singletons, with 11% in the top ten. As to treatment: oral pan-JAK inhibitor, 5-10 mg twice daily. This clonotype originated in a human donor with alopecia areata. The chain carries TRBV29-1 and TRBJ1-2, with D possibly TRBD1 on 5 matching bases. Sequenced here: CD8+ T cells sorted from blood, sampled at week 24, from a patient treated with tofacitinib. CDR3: CSVSSGTPHGYTF. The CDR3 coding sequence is TGCAGCGTATCGTCCGGGACCCCTCATGGCTACACCTTC.